Listed here is a single T cell receptor beta chain. Antigen unknown. With 60 Vbeta and 13 Jbeta primers, the PCR was carried out. Method: immunoSEQ multiplex PCR; TCRdb's copy keeps in-frame clones and lacks some. The table records around 250,000 clones, over 70% of them present only once. The sample is drawn from a study of cytomegalovirus exposure and HLA in healthy donors. Overall study: The early release's HLA-typed donors yielded tens of millions of unique TCRs.

The CDR3 totals 16 residues. V was pared by 6 bases and J by 6 bases, with 15 bases of the junction left unmatched. The germline CDR1 and CDR2 sequences are WSHSY and SAAADI. Whole-study results and caveats: A later analysis found that most CMV-associated TCR beta chains appeared HLA-restricted. Exclusion as indistinguishable affected some V segments, including TRBV6-2 and TRBV6-3. A few CMV-associated chains were confirmed in vitro to be specific for CMV antigens.

The J gene is TRBJ2-7, the V gene TRBV10-2, with TRBD2 matching 9 bases. The TCR originated in a woman between 55 and 75 years old in good health and CMV-seropositive. Sequencing was done on a sample of PBMCs. CDR3 nucleotides: TGCGCCAGCAGCGCGACTAATATTAGCGGGAGTCGCGAGCAGTACTTC. It encodes CASSATNISGSREQYF.